This entry lists 26 T cell receptor beta chains sequenced from one sample in a study of cytomegalovirus exposure and HLA in healthy donors. Use of 60 Vbeta and 13 Jbeta primers characterized the PCR. TCRdb keeps only in-frame clones here, not all; method: immunoSEQ multiplex PCR. The data contain 100,000 to 150,000 clones, 75% to 90% of them singletons. Sequenced input: PBMCs. These TCRs come from a man aged 40-49 years in good health and CMV-seronegative.

The chain has TRBV27 and TRBJ1-5, with D maybe TRBD1 (5 bases). From germline, CDR1 is MNHEY and CDR2 SMNVEV (reference sequence). Trimming shortened V by 3 bases and J by 2 bases, and 8 bases separated the two germline ends. This CDR3 is 14 amino acids long. CDR3 region: CASSLTERNQPQHF. The CDR3 DNA reads TGTGCCAGCAGTTTGACAGAACGCAATCAGCCCCAGCATTTT.

This chain joins TRBV19 and TRBJ2-5, with D unresolved. The CDR3 consists of 13 residues. Germline V CDR1 and CDR2: LNHDA, SQIVND (reference sequence). V dropped 4 bases and J dropped 4 bases, with 10 bases sitting between them. Here the CDR3 DNA reads TGTGCCAGTAGTACCGGCGGTGGAGAGACCCAGTACTTC. Translating gives CASSTGGGETQYF.

This clone was found a few times. The chain uses TRBV7-2 and TRBJ2-2; 10 bases match TRBD2. Trimming removed 6 bases from V and 2 bases from J; junction bases left unmatched: 3. The CDR3 spans 15 residues. Germline V gene data show CDR1 as SGHTA and CDR2 as FQGNSA. In nucleotides, the CDR3 is TGTGCCAGCAGAGGGACTAGCGACAACACCGGGGAGCTGTTTTTT. Its protein is CASRGTSDNTGELFF.

The rearrangement uses TRBV28 and TRBJ1-5; D is unresolved. The germline CDR1 and CDR2 sequences are MDHEN and SYDVKM. This CDR3 spans 13 amino acids. V shed 5 bases and J shed 5 bases, with 10 bases lying between them. The chain's CDR3 is CASSPTSDQPQHF. The CDR3 nucleotides read TGTGCCAGCAGTCCCACCAGCGATCAGCCCCAGCATTTT.

This sequence joins TRBV9 and TRBJ2-2; 8 bases map to TRBD2. Germline assignment: CDR1 SGDLS and CDR2 YYNGEE. The CDR3 is made up of 16 amino acids. V shed 0 bases and J 7 bases; nucleotides not matched to a gene: 8. CDR3 in amino acids: CASSVGYGRAGGELFF. CDR3 DNA sequence: TGTGCCAGCAGCGTAGGGTACGGGAGGGCCGGCGGGGAGCTGTTTTTT.

A single count supports this clone. The rearrangement links TRBV5-6 to TRBJ2-7; TRBD1 agrees at 8 bases. This CDR3 region has 16 residues. Per germline, CDR1 SGHDT and CDR2 YYEEEE. Germline trimming cut 4 bases from V and 4 bases from J; bases unmatched to any gene: 13. The CDR3 DNA follows: TGTGCCAGCAGCAAACCCCTCGGACAGGGCCGATACGAGCAGTACTTC. Its protein is CASSKPLGQGRYEQYF.

The chain uses TRBV4-3 and TRBJ2-7; tentative D call: TRBD1 (5 bases). CDR3 length equals 14 residues. V lost 0 bases to trimming and J lost 3 bases, with 9 bases between them. Germline values: CDR1 LGHNA, CDR2 YSLEER. CDR3: CASSQDRDFYEQYF. Written as DNA, the CDR3 is TGCGCCAGCAGCCAAGACAGGGATTTCTACGAGCAGTACTTC.

This chain connects TRBV4-3 to TRBJ2-1; D remains unclear. This CDR3 comprises 12 residues. V lost 0 bases, J lost 9 bases, and 6 bases lay in between. CDR1 and CDR2 from the germline V gene are LGHNA and YSLEER. The CDR3 coding sequence is TGCGCCAGCAGCCAAGAGCACGGTGAGCAGTTCTTC. Protein sequence: CASSQEHGEQFF.

The V gene is TRBV28, the J gene TRBJ1-2; D might be TRBD1 (6 bases). The germline V gene has CDR1 MDHEN and CDR2 SYDVKM. Trimming removed 4 bases at V and 8 bases at J, with 8 bases between. CDR3 length: 11 residues. The chain's CDR3 is CASSSGEGYTF. The CDR3 bases are TGTGCCAGCAGTTCAGGGGAGGGCTACACCTTC.

The rearrangement uses TRBV4-1 and TRBJ2-2; D is possibly TRBD1 (6 bases). The CDR3 covers 16 residues. Germline loops: CDR1 MGHRA, CDR2 YSYEKL. Trimming stripped 1 base from V and 1 base from J, with 10 bases between. CDR3 DNA: TGCGCCAGCAGCCAAGTTCGGGGACAGAACACCGGGGAGCTGTTTTTT. Protein sequence: CASSQVRGQNTGELFF.

This clone has just one count. This sequence joins TRBV7-9 and TRBJ2-1, with TRBD2 matching 10 bases. The CDR3 contains 16 residues. Per the germline V gene, CDR1 is SEHNR and CDR2 is FQNEAQ (reference sequence). J gave up 4 bases and V 5 bases, and 8 bases lay outside the gene matches. The CDR3 bases are TGTGCCAGCAGCATACGGACTAGCGGCAGTTACAATGAGCAGTTCTTC. This codes for CASSIRTSGSYNEQFF.

The genes are TRBV29-1 and TRBJ2-5, with D tentatively TRBD1 (5 bases). V gave up 7 bases and J gave up 3 bases, with 18 bases separating them. CDR3 length: 14 amino acids. Germline values: CDR1 SQVTM, CDR2 ANQGSEA. CDR3 DNA: TGCAGCGGCCGATACGTGGGGCTGGAAGAGACCCAGTACTTC. Translation: CSGRYVGLEETQYF.

The chain has TRBV9 and TRBJ2-2; 8 positions match TRBD1. Germline CDR1 and CDR2: SGDLS and YYNGEE. V was clipped by 3 bases and J by 3 bases; unmatched bases: 4. The CDR3 spans 15 residues. Here the CDR3 reads CASSAGQGYTGELFF. The CDR3 region has the DNA TGTGCCAGCAGCGCCGGACAGGGATACACCGGGGAGCTGTTTTTT.

V is TRBV27 and J is TRBJ2-3, with no clear D. Per the germline V gene, CDR1 is MNHEY and CDR2 is SMNVEV (reference sequence). The CDR3 totals 14 residues. V lost 3 bases and J 3 bases, leaving 10 bases between the germline ends. In DNA form, the CDR3 reads TGTGCCAGCAGTTTTGGTTCGGAGACAGATACGCAGTATTTT. This codes for CASSFGSETDTQYF.

The chain carries TRBV7-3 and TRBJ2-7; 7 bases agree with TRBD1. CDR1 SGHTA and CDR2 FQGTGA come from the germline V gene. The V segment lost 5 bases and the J segment 0 bases; nucleotides outside the gene matches: 4. CDR3 size: 14 residues. CDR3 nucleotide sequence: TGTGCCAGCAGCCAAGGGACAGTCTCCTACGAGCAGTACTTC. It translates to CASSQGTVSYEQYF. Full variable domain (remainder filled in from reference TRBV7-3 and TRBJ2-7): GAGVSQTPSNKVTEKGKYVELRCDPISGHTALYWYRQSLGQGPEFLIYFQGTGAADDSGLPNDRFFAVRPEGSVSTLKIQRTERGDSAVYLCASSQGTVSYEQYFGPGTRLTVT.

The rearrangement links TRBV7-2 to TRBJ1-3; D is uncertain. The V end was cut by 0 bases, the J end by 0 bases, with 6 bases between. Germline V gene lookup returns CDR1 SGHTA and CDR2 FQGNSA. The CDR3 runs to 15 residues. This CDR3 reads CASSLASGSGNTIYF. CDR3 DNA: TGTGCCAGCAGCTTAGCTTCGGGCTCTGGAAACACCATATATTTT.

Remarks on this clone: Other DNA sequences within the sample encode an identical CDR3. This chain connects TRBV5-1 to TRBJ2-5; 8 nucleotides agree with TRBD2. Germline V gene lookup returns CDR1 SGHRS and CDR2 YFSETQ. V lost 4 bases to trimming and J lost 4 bases; unmatched junction nucleotides: 6. The CDR3 contains 14 residues. CDR3: CASSTPGGAETQYF. CDR3 in DNA: TGCGCCAGCAGCACCCCCGGGGGGGCAGAGACCCAGTACTTC.

This clone appeared a few times. The chain employs TRBV6-5 and TRBJ1-1; 7 bases match TRBD1. Trimming removed 6 bases from V and 4 bases from J; junction bases left unmatched: 8. Germline-derived CDR1 and CDR2 are MNHEY and SVGAGI. The CDR3 length is 14 residues. The CDR3 loop reads CASRTQGLSTEAFF. DNA of the CDR3: TGTGCCAGCAGGACACAGGGGTTGAGCACTGAAGCTTTCTTT.

This chain links TRBV7-2 with TRBJ2-5; D unclear. V was cut by 5 bases and J by 5 bases, with 12 bases left in between. The CDR3 is 13 residues long. Germline V gene lookup returns CDR1 SGHTA and CDR2 FQGNSA. The chain's CDR3 is CASSINLGETQYF. As DNA, the CDR3 is TGTGCCAGCAGCATAAATCTCGGGGAGACCCAGTACTTC.

The chain carries TRBV2 and TRBJ1-2, with 9 nucleotides matching TRBD1. CDR3 length equals 14 residues. The V segment lost 7 bases and the J segment 7 bases; nucleotides outside the gene matches: 10. Germline CDR1 is SNHLY and CDR2 is FYNNEI. For the CDR3, the DNA is TGTGCCAGCATTTTACAGGGGGCATACTCTGGCTACACCTTC. Its protein is CASILQGAYSGYTF.

The V and J genes are TRBV7-2 and TRBJ1-4, with D hard to call. Trimming left V 3 bases short and J 8 bases short, with 10 bases between. CDR1 is SGHTA, CDR2 FQGNSA, per germline. The CDR3 is 13 amino acids. The DNA for the CDR3 is TGTGCCAGCAGCTTCATCAGTTCGGAAAAACTGTTTTTT. This sequence encodes CASSFISSEKLFF.

The chain uses TRBV27 and TRBJ2-7; maybe TRBD2 (6 bases). V dropped 6 bases and J dropped 6 bases, with 18 bases sitting between them. The CDR3 runs 14 residues. Germline V gene sequence: CDR1 MNHEY, CDR2 SMNVEV (reference sequence). The CDR3 DNA follows: TGTGCCAGCAGCCTCGGGCCCTTCGGGAGCGAGCAGTACTTC. Protein product: CASSLGPFGSEQYF.

The chain links TRBV5-8 to TRBJ1-2; 7 positions match TRBD1. V gave up 0 bases and J gave up 5 bases; unmatched junction bases: 4. The germline CDR1 and CDR2 sequences are SGHTS and YDEGEE. This CDR3 contains 14 residues. The CDR3 DNA reads TGTGCCAGCAGCTTGGCAGGGGGAATTTATGGCTACACCTTC. Residues: CASSLAGGIYGYTF. Supplemented by reference TRBV5-8 and TRBJ1-2, the full variable domain reads EAGVTQSPTHLIKTRGQQATLRCSPISGHTSVYWYQQALGLGLQFLLWYDEGEERNRGNFPPRFSGRQFPNYSSELNVNALELEDSALYLCASSLAGGIYGYTFGSGTRLTVV.

The V call is TRBV7-9, the J call TRBJ2-3; TRBD2 matches at 7 bases. CDR1 and CDR2 from the germline V gene are SEHNR and FQNEAQ (reference sequence). With 3 bases clipped from V and 2 bases from J, the junction kept 2 bases outside the gene matches. This CDR3 comprises 14 residues. Here the CDR3 reads CASSFGGNTDTQYF. CDR3 in DNA: TGTGCCAGCAGCTTCGGGGGGAACACAGATACGCAGTATTTT.

V and J are TRBV6-6 and TRBJ2-7, with 9 bases matching TRBD1. This CDR3 contains 16 residues. The germline CDR1 and CDR2 sequences are MNHNY and SVGAGI (reference sequence). With 4 bases clipped from V and 4 bases from J, the junction kept 11 bases outside the gene matches. The CDR3 is CASSSRPRDRVYEQYF. The CDR3 region has the DNA TGTGCCAGCAGTTCCCGTCCCCGGGACAGGGTTTACGAGCAGTACTTC.

The chain couples TRBV27 to TRBJ2-7; TRBD2 aligns across 7 bases. Germline CDR1 reads MNHEY; CDR2 reads SMNVEV (reference sequence). V gave up 3 bases and J gave up 5 bases; unmatched junction bases: 13. This CDR3 comprises 16 residues. Here the CDR3 DNA reads TGTGCCAGCAGTTTGACTTTCTCTGCGGGAGTGGACGAGCAGTACTTC. Translated: CASSLTFSAGVDEQYF.